These 10 T cell receptor beta chains originate from one sample sequenced in a study of blood T cell repertoires in COVID-19. This table comes from immunoSEQ multiplex PCR, and its TCRdb copy is limited to in-frame clones, with some not included. The sample lists approximately 150,000 clones; 84% were seen once. The sample comprised PBMCs or T cells enriched from blood (not recorded which). The receptors come from a middle-aged man with acute COVID-19.

The V and J genes are TRBV24-1 and TRBJ2-1; D possibly corresponds to TRBD1 (5 bases). The CDR3 totals 15 residues. Trimming removed 2 bases from V and 10 bases from J, with 17 bases in between. From germline, CDR1 is KGHDR and CDR2 SFDVKD. CDR3 nucleotide sequence: TGTGCCACCAGTGATTCCACCGTAGGGGCCGAGGAGCAGTTCTTC. Residues: CATSDSTVGAEEQFF.

The chain joins TRBV4-1 to TRBJ2-7, with D hard to call. Germline CDR1 reads MGHRA; CDR2 reads YSYEKL. This CDR3 is 13 amino acids long. V shed 0 bases and J shed 2 bases, with 5 bases lying between them. This CDR3 is CASSQERAYEQYF. CDR3 sequence (DNA): TGCGCCAGCAGCCAAGAACGGGCCTACGAGCAGTACTTC.

V and J are TRBV6-5 and TRBJ1-5, with 11 bases that match TRBD1. Germline CDR1 is MNHEY and CDR2 is SVGAGI. V lost 5 bases, J lost 7 bases, and 4 bases stayed unmatched. The CDR3 contains 14 residues. In nucleotides, the CDR3 is TGTGCCAGCAGTCTGGACAGGGGGCGACAGCCCCAGCATTTT. Amino acids: CASSLDRGRQPQHF.

V is TRBV20-1 and J is TRBJ1-5, with D perhaps TRBD1 (5 bases). The CDR3 contains 13 residues. V was clipped by 3 bases and J by 6 bases, with 12 bases between them. Germline V gives CDR1 DFQATT, CDR2 SNEGSKA (reference sequence). The CDR3 sequence: CSASKGLGQPQHF. The CDR3, as DNA: TGCAGTGCTAGTAAGGGGTTGGGTCAGCCCCAGCATTTT.

In DNA, the CDR3 is TGTGCCAGCAACTCCGGGGACAGGGGTGAGACCCAGTACTTC. Translated, it gives CASNSGDRGETQYF. The chain employs TRBV7-3 and TRBJ2-5; 10 bases agree with TRBD1. Germline loops: CDR1 SGHTA, CDR2 FQGTGA. The CDR3 runs 14 residues. V dropped 7 bases and J dropped 5; count of bases not matched to a gene: 7.

The rearrangement uses TRBV9 and TRBJ2-3; D ambiguous. The germline V gene encodes CDR1 SGDLS and CDR2 YYNGEE. Trimming left V 4 bases short and J 8 bases short, with 11 bases between. The CDR3 contains 12 residues. The DNA of the CDR3 is TGTGCCAGCAGCAACGAGGCCTCTACGCAGTATTTT. Its protein product is CASSNEASTQYF.

The CDR3 DNA is TGTGCCAGCAGCCCATTCCAGGGCCACGAGCAGTACTTC. It encodes CASSPFQGHEQYF. This sequence joins TRBV3-1 (or the pseudogene TRBV3-2) and TRBJ2-7, with D perhaps TRBD1 (5 bases). The germline V gene encodes CDR1 LGHDT and CDR2 YNNKEL (reference sequence). This CDR3 contains 13 residues. V was cut by 4 bases and J by 5 bases, with 12 bases left in between.

In the case of this clone: An end of the junction differs from the germline gene, which may be a read error. The chain has TRBV9 and TRBJ2-3, with 8 bases matching TRBD1. Germline values: CDR1 SGDLS, CDR2 YYNGEE. The CDR3 is 12 residues long. The CDR3 region is CASSVVGQALSF. CDR3 nucleotide sequence: TGTGCCAGCAGCGTAGTGGGACAGGCCCTTTCCTTT.

The chain couples TRBV19 to TRBJ2-3; 8 nucleotides align to TRBD2. From germline, CDR1 is LNHDA and CDR2 SQIVND (reference sequence). The CDR3 totals 12 residues. V dropped 6 bases and J dropped 6; count of bases not matched to a gene: 2. CDR3 region: CASRLAGDTQYF. The CDR3 DNA is TGTGCCAGTAGATTAGCGGGGGATACGCAGTATTTT.

The V gene is TRBV11-2, the J gene TRBJ2-7, with 11 bases aligning to TRBD2. Germline lookup yields CDR1 SGHAT and CDR2 FQNNGV. The length of the CDR3 is 15 residues. Losses at the gene ends were 5 bases for V and 7 bases for J; bases not matched to a gene: 10. DNA for the CDR3: TGTGCCAGCAGCCACCGTCTAGCGGGAGGCGGGGAGCAGTACTTC. Translating it yields CASSHRLAGGGEQYF.